The present T cell receptor beta chain was sequenced within a study of T cell clusters in autoimmune cytopenias. About 37,500 genome equivalents of blood DNA were amplified for TRB. TRB rearrangements were amplified by touch-down multiplex PCR with mixed TRB-A/B primers. For each CDR3 protein, TCRdb gives one entry from its re-call of the multiplex PCR reads, without DNA. The sample shows around 6,300 distinct CDR3 sequences, and less than 35% sits with its ten largest clones. Per germline, CDR1 KGHDR and CDR2 SFDVKD. The CDR3 covers 16 residues. These records were also assigned to another study, of T cell repertoires in aging, cancer and after chemotherapy.

The sequenced sample was peripheral blood. The sequence was collected from a human donor in good health. V gene TRBV24-1 combines with J gene TRBJ2-2; TCRdb's D gene call, TRBD1, goes unchecked for lack of DNA. CDR3 protein: CATSDPGQGDTGELFF.